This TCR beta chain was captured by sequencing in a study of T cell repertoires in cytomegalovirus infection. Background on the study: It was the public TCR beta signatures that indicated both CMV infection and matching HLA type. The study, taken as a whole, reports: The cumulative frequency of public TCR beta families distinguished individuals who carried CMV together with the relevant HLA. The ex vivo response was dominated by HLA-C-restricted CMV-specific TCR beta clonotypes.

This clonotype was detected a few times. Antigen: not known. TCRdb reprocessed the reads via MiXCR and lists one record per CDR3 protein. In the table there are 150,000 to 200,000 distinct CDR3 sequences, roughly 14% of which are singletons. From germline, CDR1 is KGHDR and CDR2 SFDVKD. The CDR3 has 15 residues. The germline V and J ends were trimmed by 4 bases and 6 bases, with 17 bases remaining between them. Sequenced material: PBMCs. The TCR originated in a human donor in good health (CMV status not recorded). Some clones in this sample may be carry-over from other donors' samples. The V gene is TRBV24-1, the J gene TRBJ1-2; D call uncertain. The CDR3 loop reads CATSDLSHPEDGYTF. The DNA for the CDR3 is TGTGCCACCAGTGACCTCTCCCACCCCGAAGATGGCTACACCTTC.